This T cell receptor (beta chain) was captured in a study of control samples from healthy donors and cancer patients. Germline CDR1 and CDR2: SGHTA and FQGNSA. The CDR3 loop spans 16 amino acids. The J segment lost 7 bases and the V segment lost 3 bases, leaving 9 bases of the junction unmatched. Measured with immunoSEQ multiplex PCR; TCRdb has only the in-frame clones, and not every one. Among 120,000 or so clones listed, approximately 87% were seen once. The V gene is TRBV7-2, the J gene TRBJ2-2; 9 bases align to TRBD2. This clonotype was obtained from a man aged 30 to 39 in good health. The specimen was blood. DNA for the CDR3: TGTGCCAGCAGCTTGGGAGCGGGGGGCCGAGGCGGGGAGCTGTTTTTT. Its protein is CASSLGAGGRGGELFF.